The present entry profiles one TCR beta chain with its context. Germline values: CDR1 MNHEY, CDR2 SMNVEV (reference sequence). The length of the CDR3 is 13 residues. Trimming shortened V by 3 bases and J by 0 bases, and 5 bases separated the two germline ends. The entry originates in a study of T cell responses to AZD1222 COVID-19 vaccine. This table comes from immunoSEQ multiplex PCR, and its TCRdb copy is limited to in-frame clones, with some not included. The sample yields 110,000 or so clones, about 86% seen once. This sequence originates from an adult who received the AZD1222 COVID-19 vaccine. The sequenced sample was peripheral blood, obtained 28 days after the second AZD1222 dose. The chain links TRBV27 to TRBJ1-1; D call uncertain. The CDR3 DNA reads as TGTGCCAGCAGTTTTCGGGTGAACACTGAAGCTTTCTTT. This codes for CASSFRVNTEAFF.